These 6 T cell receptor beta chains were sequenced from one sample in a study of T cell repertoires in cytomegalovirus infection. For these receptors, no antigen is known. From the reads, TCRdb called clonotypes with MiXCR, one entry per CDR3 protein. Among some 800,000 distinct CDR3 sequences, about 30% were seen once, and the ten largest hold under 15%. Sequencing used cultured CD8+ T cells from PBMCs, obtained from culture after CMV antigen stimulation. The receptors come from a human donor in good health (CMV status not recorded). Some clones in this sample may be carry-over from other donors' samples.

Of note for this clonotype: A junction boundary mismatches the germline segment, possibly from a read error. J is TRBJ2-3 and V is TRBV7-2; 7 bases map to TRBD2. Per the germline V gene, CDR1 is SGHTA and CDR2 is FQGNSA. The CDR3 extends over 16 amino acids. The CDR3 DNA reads TGTGCCAACAGCTTAGTGACTAGCCGTAGCACAGATACGCAGTATTTT. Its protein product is CANSLVTSRSTDTQYF.

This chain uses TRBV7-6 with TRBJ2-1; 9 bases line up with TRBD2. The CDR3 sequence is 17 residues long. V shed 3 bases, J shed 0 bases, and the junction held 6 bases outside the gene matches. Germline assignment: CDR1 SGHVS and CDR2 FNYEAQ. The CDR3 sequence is CASSFLSGGDSYNEQFF. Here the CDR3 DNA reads TGTGCCAGCAGCTTCCTTAGCGGGGGAGACTCCTACAATGAGCAGTTCTTC.

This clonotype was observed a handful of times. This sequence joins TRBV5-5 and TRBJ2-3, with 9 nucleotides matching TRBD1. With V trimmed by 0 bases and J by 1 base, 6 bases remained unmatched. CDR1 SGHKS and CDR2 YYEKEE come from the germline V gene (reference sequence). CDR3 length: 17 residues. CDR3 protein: CASSLDCGTGCTDTQYF. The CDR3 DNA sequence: TGTGCCAGCAGCTTGGATTGCGGGACAGGGTGCACAGATACGCAGTATTTT.

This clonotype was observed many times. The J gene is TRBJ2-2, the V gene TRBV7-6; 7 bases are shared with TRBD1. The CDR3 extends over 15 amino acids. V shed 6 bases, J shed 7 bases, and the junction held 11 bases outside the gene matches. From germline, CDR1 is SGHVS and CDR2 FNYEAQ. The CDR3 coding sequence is TGTGCCAGCAGTTACACAGGGGTAGCTGGCGGGGAGCTGTTTTTT. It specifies CASSYTGVAGGELFF.

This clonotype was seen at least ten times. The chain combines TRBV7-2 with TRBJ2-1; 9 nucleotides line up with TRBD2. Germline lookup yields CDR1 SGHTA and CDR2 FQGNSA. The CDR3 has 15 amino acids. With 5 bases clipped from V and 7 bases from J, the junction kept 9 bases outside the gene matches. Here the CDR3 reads CASSPPGGGVNEQFF. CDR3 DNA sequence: TGTGCCAGCAGCCCCCCGGGCGGGGGGGTAAATGAGCAGTTCTTC.

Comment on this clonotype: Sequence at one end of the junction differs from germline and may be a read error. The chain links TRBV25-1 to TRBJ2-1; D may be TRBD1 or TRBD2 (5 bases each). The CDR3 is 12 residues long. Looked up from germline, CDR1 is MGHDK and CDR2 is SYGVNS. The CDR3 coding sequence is TGTGTCAGCAGTGAATTGGGGGTGGAGCAGTTCTTC. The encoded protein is CVSSELGVEQFF.